This T cell receptor (beta chain) came from a study of graft-versus-host responses after intestinal transplantation. Measured with immunoSEQ multiplex PCR; TCRdb has only the in-frame clones, and not every one. The data contain about 85,000 clones, approximately 80% of them singletons. Looked up from germline, CDR1 is SNHLY and CDR2 is FYNNEI. The CDR3 spans 12 residues. Germline trimming cut 8 bases from V and 3 bases from J; bases unmatched to any gene: 4. Concerning this clone: As yet, its antigen is unknown.

The starting material was unstimulated CD4+ T cells sorted from spleen or lymph node cells, obtained before intestinal transplant. J is TRBJ2-7 and V is TRBV2; TRBD1 aligns across 7 bases. The sequence was obtained from a human donor who received an intestinal transplant. DNA of the CDR3: TGTGCCAGCGGGGGACAGCTCTACGAGCAGTACTTC. This sequence encodes CASGGQLYEQYF.